This TCR beta chain is from a study of neurological immune-mediated disorders. The CDR3 runs to 14 residues. V shed 0 bases and J 0 bases; nucleotides not matched to a gene: 0. Germline CDR1 reads DFQATT; CDR2 reads SNEGSKA (reference sequence). By 5'RACE with 10-nucleotide random UMIs, the cDNA was made. TCRdb passed the 5' RACE reads through MiXCR, listing each CDR3 protein once. The sample records about 37,000 distinct CDR3 sequences, more than 9% being singletons. This clonotype occurred a few times. What it binds is unknown. The T cells used for sorted libraries numbered roughly 1 million, either CD4+ or CD8+. Study-wide findings and caveats: HTLV-1-associated myelopathy displayed the greatest TCR clonal expansion, and multiple sclerosis exhibited the smallest, lower than that of healthy controls.

This TCR was recovered from a woman in her twenties or thirties with HTLV-1-associated myelopathy (HAM/TSP). This chain connects TRBV20-1 to TRBJ2-3; 7 nucleotides line up with TRBD2. The sequenced material came from CD4+ T cells from blood. DNA for the CDR3: TGCAGTGCTAGAGAAGCGGGGAGCACAGATACGCAGTATTTT. Its protein is CSAREAGSTDTQYF.